The 30 T cell receptor beta chains below all came from one sample that was sequenced in a study of early T cells in non-severe SARS-CoV-2 infection. MiXCR was run by TCRdb on the 5' RACE reads, yielding one entry per CDR3 protein. Of 48,000 or so distinct CDR3 sequences listed, 6.2% were seen once; the top ten hold around 7%. The starting material was whole blood, obtained at baseline. These receptors all stem from an adult who was a healthcare worker with PCR-confirmed SARS-CoV-2 infection or an uninfected control (not recorded which).

This clonotype was recorded at least ten times. This chain uses TRBV14 with TRBJ2-1; D may be TRBD1 (6 bases). The CDR3 has 18 amino acids. Germline V gives CDR1 SGHDN, CDR2 FVKESK. Between the trimmed V and J ends, which lost 0 bases and 2 bases, there was a span of 17 bases. The CDR3, as DNA: TGTGCCAGCAGCCAAGATTTGGGAACAGGGTTTGCCTACAATGAGCAGTTCTTC. Translated, it gives CASSQDLGTGFAYNEQFF.

This clonotype was found a few times. The chain has TRBV5-1 and TRBJ2-5; 14 bases are a match to TRBD2. CDR3 length equals 16 residues. J was trimmed by 7 bases and V by 4 bases; bases with no gene match: 9. Per germline, CDR1 SGHRS and CDR2 YFSETQ. CDR3 sequence (DNA): TGCGCCAGCAGCATCCGACTAGCGGGAGGGTCGGGGACCCAGTACTTC. It specifies CASSIRLAGGSGTQYF.

This clonotype was detected many times. V gene TRBV7-3 combines with J gene TRBJ2-1; TRBD2 matches at 11 bases. This CDR3 is built from 14 residues. V lost 7 bases to trimming and J lost 6 bases; unmatched junction nucleotides: 5. Germline CDR1 is SGHTA and CDR2 is FQGTGA. The CDR3: CASTPLAGANEQFF. The CDR3 coding sequence is TGTGCCAGCACCCCACTAGCGGGAGCCAATGAGCAGTTCTTC.

The chain links TRBV6-5 to TRBJ1-4; D call uncertain. This CDR3 contains 14 residues. Trimming removed 2 bases from V and 8 bases from J, with 12 bases in between. Germline lookup yields CDR1 MNHEY and CDR2 SVGAGI. The chain's CDR3 is CASSYGGFGEKLFF. CDR3 nucleotide sequence: TGTGCCAGCAGTTACGGCGGCTTCGGAGAAAAACTGTTTTTT.

This clonotype was detected a few times. The chain uses TRBV5-1 and TRBJ2-7; D may be TRBD1 or TRBD2 (6 bases each). This CDR3 comprises 15 residues. The V end lost 1 base, the J end lost 6 bases, and 17 bases lay between the germline ends. Germline V gene lookup returns CDR1 SGHRS and CDR2 YFSETQ. The CDR3 nucleotides are TGCGCCAGCAGCTTGAAGGGGGGCAGTTGGGGCGAGCAGTACTTC. Its translation: CASSLKGGSWGEQYF.

In its sample, this clonotype was seen many times. The V call is TRBV5-4, the J call TRBJ2-7, with a weak D call TRBD1 (5 bases). The CDR3 length is 15 residues. In germline, CDR1 is SGHNT, CDR2 YYREEE (reference sequence). With 0 bases removed from V and 1 base from J, the gap between germline ends came to 11 bases. CDR3 residues: CASSLGGPGSYEQYF. CDR3 DNA sequence: TGTGCCAGCAGCTTGGGGGGCCCCGGATCCTACGAGCAGTACTTC. Supplemented by reference TRBV5-4 and TRBJ2-7, the full variable domain reads ETGVTQSPTHLIKTRGQQVTLRCSSQSGHNTVSWYQQALGQGPQFIFQYYREEENGRGNFPPRFSGLQFPNYSSELNVNALELDDSALYLCASSLGGPGSYEQYFGPGTRLTVT.

This clonotype showed up many times. The chain combines TRBV20-1 with TRBJ2-1, with 7 bases fitting TRBD2. After removal of 3 bases from V and 2 bases from J, the junction contained 7 bases not matched to a gene. The CDR3 runs 15 residues. Germline V lookup: CDR1 DFQATT, CDR2 SNEGSKA (reference sequence). The CDR3 bases are TGCAGTGCTAGTAAGACTAGCCTAACCTACAATGAGCAGTTCTTC. This codes for CSASKTSLTYNEQFF.

The chain couples TRBV20-1 to TRBJ1-1; TRBD1 agrees at 8 bases. The V gene end was trimmed by 2 bases and the J gene end by 0 bases; junction bases not matched to a gene: 5. CDR1 is DFQATT, CDR2 SNEGSKA, per germline (reference sequence). This CDR3 contains 15 residues. CDR3 sequence (DNA): TGCAGTGCTAGAAACCCGACAGGGGTGAACACTGAAGCTTTCTTT. Amino acid sequence: CSARNPTGVNTEAFF.

This chain uses TRBV11-2 with TRBJ2-2; D uncertain. The CDR3 is 13 residues long. Germline lookup yields CDR1 SGHAT and CDR2 FQNNGV. Trimming removed 8 bases from V and 1 base from J, with 8 bases in between. The CDR3 nucleotides read TGTGCCAGCCTGATGGGGAACACCGGGGAGCTGTTTTTT. It is translated as CASLMGNTGELFF.

The sample holds many counts of this clonotype. CDR3 sequence (DNA): TGTGCCAGTAGGGAACAGGGCCCCGGGGAGCTGTTTTTT. It codes for CASREQGPGELFF. The chain recombines TRBV19 with TRBJ2-2, with D perhaps matching TRBD1 (6 bases). The germline V and J ends were trimmed by 6 bases and 6 bases, with 11 bases remaining between them. The CDR3 totals 13 residues. Germline V gene data show CDR1 as LNHDA and CDR2 as SQIVND (reference sequence).

There are many counts of this clonotype. This chain links TRBV7-8 with TRBJ1-6, with D perhaps TRBD1 (5 bases). V was pared by 4 bases and J by 0 bases, with 13 bases between. Germline V gene lookup returns CDR1 SGHVS and CDR2 FQNEAQ. The CDR3 covers 17 residues. The CDR3 DNA sequence: TGTGCCAGCAGCTCCCTCCCTGACAGCTCCTATAATTCACCCCTCCACTTT. Translation: CASSSLPDSSYNSPLHF. Combining the CDR3 with reference TRBV7-8 and TRBJ1-6 gives the whole variable domain GAGVSQSPRYKVAKRGQDVALRCDPISGHVSLFWYQQALGQGPEFLTYFQNEAQLDKSGLPSDRFFAERPEGSVSTLKIQRTQQEDSAVYLCASSSLPDSSYNSPLHFGNGTRLTVT.

This clonotype was counted only a few times. The chain is built from TRBV6-5 and TRBJ2-7, with 9 bases that match TRBD1. CDR1 MNHEY and CDR2 SVGAGI come from the germline V gene. V shed 3 bases and J 7 bases; nucleotides not matched to a gene: 7. The CDR3 covers 14 residues. For the CDR3, the DNA is TGTGCCAGCAGTTATTCCAGACAGGGGGGGGAGCAGTACTTC. Amino acids: CASSYSRQGGEQYF.

This clonotype has at least ten counts. The V call is TRBV2, the J call TRBJ2-5, with D possibly being TRBD2 (5 bases). V lost 2 bases to trimming and J lost 5 bases, with 15 bases between them. The CDR3 has 15 amino acids. CDR1 SNHLY and CDR2 FYNNEI come from the germline V gene. In DNA, the CDR3 is TGTGCCAGCAGTGAAACCCAGGCAGCGGTGGAGACCCAGTACTTC. The encoded protein is CASSETQAAVETQYF.

This sequence joins TRBV5-4 and TRBJ1-6; D possibly corresponds to TRBD1 (5 bases). V was cut by 4 bases and J by 9 bases, with 8 bases left in between. Germline CDR1 and CDR2: SGHNT and YYREEE (reference sequence). The CDR3 is 12 residues long. This chain's CDR3 is CASSLDSSPLHF. The CDR3 nucleotides are TGTGCCAGCAGCCTTGACAGTTCACCCCTCCACTTT.

This clonotype occurred once. The chain is built from TRBV6-2 or TRBV6-3 and TRBJ2-1; no clear D gene. The CDR3 covers 14 residues. Trimming left V 0 bases short and J 7 bases short, with 10 bases between. Germline loops: CDR1 MNHEY, CDR2 SVGEGT. CDR3: CASSYSILANEQFF. Written as DNA, the CDR3 is TGTGCCAGCAGTTACTCGATTTTGGCTAATGAGCAGTTCTTC.

This clonotype was found a few times. This chain joins TRBV6-1 and TRBJ2-7; D is unclear. Germline V gives CDR1 MNHNS, CDR2 SASEGT. The CDR3 loop spans 10 amino acids. Trimming cost V 1 base and J 12 bases, with 7 bases left between them. CDR3 in amino acids: CASSEGSRYF. CDR3 DNA sequence: TGTGCCAGCAGTGAAGGGTCCCGGTACTTC.

The V gene is TRBV5-1, the J gene TRBJ2-3; D is unresolved. This CDR3 has 15 residues. V lost 0 bases and J lost 2, with 10 bases in between. Germline loops: CDR1 SGHRS, CDR2 YFSETQ. CDR3 residues: CASSLVAGNTDTQYF. The CDR3 DNA reads TGCGCCAGCAGCTTGGTGGCAGGAAACACAGATACGCAGTATTTT.

This clonotype is deemed medium-sized. This chain links TRBV27 with TRBJ2-3; TRBD2 might be the D (5 bases). CDR1 is MNHEY, CDR2 SMNVEV, per germline (reference sequence). V lost 0 bases to trimming and J lost 5 bases, with 21 bases between them. The CDR3 is made up of 18 amino acids. CDR3 coding DNA: TGTGCCAGCAGTTTATCCATTATGGACTCCAAGGAGGTAGATACGCAGTATTTT. Amino acid sequence: CASSLSIMDSKEVDTQYF.

This clonotype showed up many times. This rearrangement joins TRBV18 to TRBJ1-5; D not resolved. The CDR3 has 13 residues. V was trimmed by 2 bases and J by 7 bases, leaving 9 bases between them. The germline CDR1 and CDR2 sequences are KGHSH and LQKENI. The DNA of the CDR3 is TGTGCCAGCTCACCAGGTCCGGGCCAGCCCCAGCATTTT. Translating it yields CASSPGPGQPQHF.

This clonotype turned up a few times. The rearrangement links TRBV5-5 to TRBJ1-1; 7 nucleotides agree with TRBD1. The CDR3 is 13 residues long. V trimming: 5 bases; J trimming: 7 bases; junction bases outside the gene matches: 8. Germline lookup yields CDR1 SGHKS and CDR2 YYEKEE (reference sequence). CDR3 sequence (DNA): TGTGCCAGCAGACGGGGAGGGGGCCTTGAAGCTTTCTTT. It encodes CASRRGGGLEAFF.

This clonotype was seen repeatedly, ten times or more. The V call is TRBV28, the J call TRBJ1-1; perhaps TRBD1 as D (6 bases). Germline V CDR1 and CDR2: MDHEN, SYDVKM. The CDR3 extends over 12 amino acids. Trimming pared 2 bases from V and 8 bases from J, leaving 9 bases between. The CDR3 coding sequence is TGTGCCAGCAGTTTACTAGGACAGGAAGCTTTCTTT. This codes for CASSLLGQEAFF.

This clonotype was observed many times. The chain combines TRBV18 with TRBJ1-1; no clear D. This CDR3 region has 13 residues. The ends were cut back, 3 bases at V and 5 bases at J, with 10 bases in the middle. Per germline, CDR1 KGHSH and CDR2 LQKENI. In DNA form, the CDR3 reads TGTGCCAGCTCACCTGGGAGGAGGACTGAAGCTTTCTTT. Translation gives CASSPGRRTEAFF.

This clonotype showed up many times. The rearrangement uses TRBV4-2 and TRBJ2-6, with 7 bases identical to TRBD2. The germline gives CDR1 LGHNA, CDR2 YNFKEQ. The trim removed 3 bases at V and 0 bases at J, leaving 2 bases unmatched. The CDR3 totals 16 residues. The CDR3 spells CASSHAGDSGANVLTF. The CDR3 region has the DNA TGTGCCAGCAGCCATGCGGGGGACTCTGGGGCCAACGTCCTGACTTTC.

The rearrangement joins TRBV19 to TRBJ2-3; D possibly uses TRBD1 or TRBD2 (5 bases each). The germline gives CDR1 LNHDA, CDR2 SQIVND (reference sequence). The ends were cut back, 1 base at V and 1 base at J, with 12 bases in the middle. This CDR3 has 16 amino acids. The CDR3 DNA is TGTGCCAGTAGTATAGTTAGGGGACGGCGCACAGATACGCAGTATTTT. This encodes CASSIVRGRRTDTQYF.

The chain employs TRBV27 and TRBJ2-7; 7 nucleotides line up with TRBD1. V gave up 6 bases and J gave up 3 bases; unmatched junction bases: 8. Germline CDR1 reads MNHEY; CDR2 reads SMNVEV (reference sequence). The CDR3 runs to 14 residues. The CDR3: CASSRKGGLYEQYF. The CDR3 DNA is TGTGCCAGCAGCCGGAAAGGGGGCCTCTACGAGCAGTACTTC.

The sample holds many counts of this clonotype. J is TRBJ1-5 and V is TRBV6-1; 10 nucleotides match TRBD1. Germline CDR1 is MNHNS and CDR2 is SASEGT. This CDR3 comprises 15 residues. Trimming took 8 bases from V and 4 from J; bases not matched to a gene: 8. The CDR3 reads CASAPGQGLNQPQHF. The CDR3 coding sequence is TGTGCCAGCGCTCCGGGACAGGGGTTGAATCAGCCCCAGCATTTT.

At least ten counts were recorded for this clonotype. The gene calls are TRBV20-1 and TRBJ2-1; 12 bases map to TRBD2. The junction had 7 bases not matched to a gene; V was cut back by 3 bases and J by 7 bases. The CDR3 length is 15 residues. Germline V gene data show CDR1 as DFQATT and CDR2 as SNEGSKA (reference sequence). The CDR3 protein is CSASPPSGRANEQFF. DNA of the CDR3: TGCAGTGCTAGTCCCCCTAGCGGGAGGGCAAATGAGCAGTTCTTC.

This clonotype came up many times. The J gene is TRBJ2-7, the V gene TRBV6-1; no reliable D call. Germline V gene data show CDR1 as MNHNS and CDR2 as SASEGT. The CDR3 totals 13 residues. The V end lost 4 bases, the J end lost 6 bases, and 13 bases lay between the germline ends. Here the CDR3 reads CASSVDRAFEQYF. The CDR3 region has the DNA TGTGCCAGCAGTGTGGACCGGGCCTTCGAGCAGTACTTC.

Here the CDR3 reads CATSEPQGTEAFF. In DNA form, the CDR3 reads TGTGCCACCAGTGAGCCGCAAGGGACTGAAGCTTTCTTT. The genes are TRBV24-1 and TRBJ1-1; the D is unclear. This CDR3 has 13 residues. V lost 4 bases, J lost 5 bases, and 10 bases lay in between. Germline values: CDR1 KGHDR, CDR2 SFDVKD.

The chain joins TRBV25-1 to TRBJ1-5; D not certain. This CDR3 contains 14 residues. The germline V and J ends were trimmed by 1 base and 2 bases, with 6 bases remaining between them. The germline CDR1 and CDR2 sequences are MGHDK and SYGVNS. This CDR3 reads CASSELAGNQPQHF. The CDR3 nucleotides read TGTGCCAGCAGTGAATTGGCGGGCAATCAGCCCCAGCATTTT.